A selection of T cell receptor beta chains follows, all from one sample in a study of cytotoxic CD8 clonotypes in ibrutinib-treated CLL. Method: immunoSEQ multiplex PCR; TCRdb's copy keeps in-frame clones and lacks some. The sample includes roughly 54,000 clones, roughly 63% seen only once; the top ten take about 29%. This material consisted of PBMCs, taken after 24 months of ibrutinib treatment. The receptor source for this set is a human donor with chronic lymphocytic leukemia. Each CDR3 is given with its conserved first and last residue. The D gene is left open where the match is weak. Expanded clones get a size class; other rows say once, few or many, or leave the size out.

j_gene: TRBJ2-7
v_gene: TRBV6-6
d_gene: .
abundance: .
CDR3aa: CASSTPAGEQYF
CDR3nt: TGTGCCAGCTCCACTCCCGCGGGGGAGCAGTACTTC

j_gene: TRBJ1-1
v_gene: TRBV6-5
d_gene: TRBD1
abundance: few
CDR3aa: CASSRRRTGDQAFF
CDR3nt: TGTGCCAGCAGCCGCCGGCGAACAGGGGACCAAGCTTTCTTT

j_gene: TRBJ2-5
v_gene: TRBV6-5
d_gene: .
abundance: .
CDR3aa: CASRPGGLGETQYF
CDR3nt: TGTGCCAGCAGGCCTGGGGGGCTAGGGGAGACCCAGTACTTC

j_gene: TRBJ2-7
v_gene: TRBV15
d_gene: TRBD2
abundance: .
CDR3aa: CATSRDGGGNDEQYF
CDR3nt: TGTGCCACCAGCAGAGATGGGGGGGGGAATGACGAGCAGTACTTC

j_gene: TRBJ1-1
v_gene: TRBV27
d_gene: .
abundance: few
CDR3aa: CASSLSGAGWNTEAFF
CDR3nt: TGTGCCAGCAGTTTATCTGGGGCAGGGTGGAACACTGAAGCTTTCTTT

j_gene: TRBJ2-1
v_gene: TRBV10-3
d_gene: TRBD2
abundance: .
CDR3aa: CAITKELAGANEQFF
CDR3nt: TGTGCCATCACCAAGGAACTAGCGGGGGCCAATGAGCAGTTCTTC

j_gene: TRBJ1-5
v_gene: TRBV2
d_gene: .
abundance: .
CDR3aa: CASRSGQSNQPQHF
CDR3nt: TGTGCCAGCCGTTCCGGACAAAGCAATCAGCCCCAGCATTTT

j_gene: TRBJ1-6
v_gene: TRBV2
d_gene: .
abundance: few
CDR3aa: CASSEGGAGWNSPLHF
CDR3nt: TGTGCCAGCAGTGAAGGGGGGGCAGGGTGGAATTCACCCCTCCACTTT

j_gene: TRBJ2-7
v_gene: TRBV13
d_gene: .
abundance: few
CDR3aa: CASSHQGGAYEQYF
CDR3nt: TGTGCCAGCAGCCACCAGGGGGGGGCCTACGAGCAGTACTTC

j_gene: TRBJ1-2
v_gene: TRBV19
d_gene: .
abundance: few
CDR3aa: CASQISGARIVPLGYTF
CDR3nt: TGTGCCAGTCAGATTTCGGGGGCGAGAATAGTCCCCCTGGGCTACACCTTC

j_gene: TRBJ2-5
v_gene: TRBV6-1
d_gene: .
abundance: .
CDR3aa: CASSERGGQMRETQYF
CDR3nt: TGTGCCAGCAGTGAAAGGGGGGGGCAAATGAGGGAGACCCAGTACTTC

j_gene: TRBJ2-1
v_gene: TRBV27
d_gene: .
abundance: few
CDR3aa: CASSFQPGRGEQFF
CDR3nt: TGTGCCAGCAGTTTCCAGCCGGGACGCGGGGAGCAGTTCTTC

j_gene: TRBJ1-4
v_gene: TRBV25-1
d_gene: TRBD1
abundance: few
CDR3aa: CASSANYGTVNEKLFF
CDR3nt: TGTGCCAGCAGTGCTAACTACGGGACAGTTAATGAAAAACTGTTTTTT

j_gene: TRBJ2-1
v_gene: TRBV29-1
d_gene: TRBD2
abundance: once
CDR3aa: CSAEGTSGMDEQFF
CDR3nt: TGCAGCGCTGAGGGAACTAGCGGGATGGATGAGCAGTTCTTC

j_gene: TRBJ2-5
v_gene: TRBV11-1
d_gene: .
abundance: .
CDR3aa: CASSLGPYQETQYF
CDR3nt: TGTGCCAGCAGCTTAGGCCCGTACCAAGAGACCCAGTACTTC

j_gene: TRBJ2-7
v_gene: TRBV6-5
d_gene: TRBD1
abundance: few
CDR3aa: CASSRGDRVHEQYF
CDR3nt: TGTGCCAGCAGCCGAGGGGACAGGGTCCACGAGCAGTACTTC

j_gene: TRBJ2-2
v_gene: TRBV2
d_gene: .
abundance: .
CDR3aa: CASRQGQDTGELFF
CDR3nt: TGTGCCAGCAGGCAGGGGCAGGACACCGGGGAGCTGTTTTTT

j_gene: TRBJ2-7
v_gene: TRBV21-1
d_gene: .
abundance: .
CDR3aa: CASSKVGDRSYEQYF
CDR3nt: TGTGCCAGCAGCAAAGTGGGGGACAGGTCTTACGAGCAGTACTTC

j_gene: TRBJ2-1
v_gene: TRBV5-4
d_gene: TRBD1
abundance: few
CDR3aa: CASTMGQGEYNEQFF
CDR3nt: TGTGCCAGCACCATGGGACAGGGAGAGTACAATGAGCAGTTCTTC

j_gene: TRBJ1-4
v_gene: TRBV18
d_gene: .
abundance: .
CDR3aa: CASSVSWGTNEKLFF
CDR3nt: TGTGCCAGCTCAGTGAGTTGGGGGACTAATGAAAAACTGTTTTTT

j_gene: TRBJ2-7
v_gene: TRBV6-1
d_gene: .
abundance: .
CDR3aa: CASSERGLYEQYF
CDR3nt: TGTGCCAGCAGTGAAAGGGGTCTCTACGAGCAGTACTTC

j_gene: TRBJ1-2
v_gene: TRBV5-5
d_gene: .
abundance: .
CDR3aa: CASKGSGPYGYTF
CDR3nt: TGTGCCAGCAAAGGATCCGGGCCCTATGGCTACACCTTC

j_gene: TRBJ2-7
v_gene: TRBV10-2
d_gene: .
abundance: once
CDR3aa: CASSEGAGRTYEQYF
CDR3nt: TGCGCCAGCAGTGAAGGTGCAGGGAGAACCTACGAGCAGTACTTC

j_gene: TRBJ2-1
v_gene: TRBV6-5
d_gene: .
abundance: many
CDR3aa: CASSYSHDSYNEQFF
CDR3nt: TGTGCCAGCAGTTACTCGCACGACTCCTACAATGAGCAGTTCTTC

j_gene: TRBJ2-1
v_gene: TRBV19
d_gene: .
abundance: .
CDR3aa: CASSIMRLDGEQFF
CDR3nt: TGTGCCAGTAGTATAATGAGGTTGGACGGTGAGCAGTTCTTC

j_gene: TRBJ1-1
v_gene: TRBV5-1
d_gene: TRBD1
abundance: .
CDR3aa: CASSWTGTEGTEAFF
CDR3nt: TGCGCCAGCAGCTGGACCGGGACAGAGGGCACTGAAGCTTTCTTT

j_gene: TRBJ1-1
v_gene: TRBV13
d_gene: TRBD1
abundance: .
CDR3aa: CASTRDRLLEAFF
CDR3nt: TGTGCCAGCACCCGGGACAGGCTACTTGAAGCTTTCTTT

j_gene: TRBJ2-7
v_gene: TRBV2
d_gene: .
abundance: .
CDR3aa: CASSTDYYEQYF
CDR3nt: TGTGCCAGCAGTACAGATTACTACGAGCAGTACTTC

j_gene: TRBJ1-1
v_gene: TRBV5-8
d_gene: TRBD1
abundance: .
CDR3aa: CASRRRTGGNTEAFF
CDR3nt: TGTGCCAGCAGACGAAGGACAGGGGGCAACACTGAAGCTTTCTTT

j_gene: TRBJ1-6
v_gene: TRBV2
d_gene: .
abundance: .
CDR3aa: CASSEGRAGGNSPLHF
CDR3nt: TGTGCCAGCAGTGAAGGCCGGGCAGGTGGTAATTCACCCCTCCACTTT

j_gene: TRBJ1-5
v_gene: TRBV6-5
d_gene: .
abundance: few
CDR3aa: CASRSHEQSNQPQHF
CDR3nt: TGTGCCAGCAGGTCCCATGAACAGAGCAATCAGCCCCAGCATTTT

j_gene: TRBJ1-5
v_gene: TRBV6-6
d_gene: .
abundance: .
CDR3aa: CASSYSSQINQPQHF
CDR3nt: TGTGCCAGCAGTTACTCGAGTCAGATCAATCAGCCCCAGCATTTT

j_gene: TRBJ2-5
v_gene: TRBV5-1
d_gene: .
abundance: .
CDR3aa: CASSLEQGGETQYF
CDR3nt: TGCGCCAGCAGCTTGGAACAGGGGGGGGAGACCCAGTACTTC

j_gene: TRBJ1-1
v_gene: TRBV7-9
d_gene: .
abundance: .
CDR3aa: CASSLTGHTGTEAFF
CDR3nt: TGTGCCAGCAGCTTAACGGGACACACTGGCACTGAAGCTTTCTTT

j_gene: TRBJ1-4
v_gene: TRBV27
d_gene: .
abundance: few
CDR3aa: CASSYDRRNEKLFF
CDR3nt: TGTGCCAGCAGTTACGACAGGCGTAATGAAAAACTGTTTTTT

j_gene: TRBJ1-3
v_gene: TRBV5-6
d_gene: TRBD1
abundance: once
CDR3aa: CASSPDRGRFGNTIYF
CDR3nt: TGTGCCAGCAGCCCGGACAGGGGGCGATTCGGAAACACCATATATTTT

j_gene: TRBJ2-7
v_gene: TRBV5-6
d_gene: TRBD1
abundance: .
CDR3aa: CASSLEKGTGGRTEQYF
CDR3nt: TGTGCCAGCAGCTTGGAGAAGGGGACAGGGGGAAGAACCGAGCAGTACTTC

j_gene: TRBJ1-2
v_gene: TRBV6-5
d_gene: .
abundance: .
CDR3aa: CASSYSNSGYTF
CDR3nt: TGTGCCAGCAGTTACTCGAACAGTGGCTACACCTTC

j_gene: TRBJ1-4
v_gene: TRBV11-1
d_gene: TRBD1
abundance: .
CDR3aa: CASSLDRGRGEKLFF
CDR3nt: TGTGCCAGCAGCTTGGACAGGGGGCGCGGTGAAAAACTGTTTTTT

j_gene: TRBJ2-7
v_gene: TRBV7-2
d_gene: .
abundance: .
CDR3aa: CASSEAAGYEQYF
CDR3nt: TGTGCCAGCAGCGAAGCGGCGGGCTACGAGCAGTACTTC

j_gene: TRBJ2-7
v_gene: TRBV6-6
d_gene: .
abundance: .
CDR3aa: CASRSAGEQYF
CDR3nt: TGTGCCAGCAGGTCTGCTGGCGAGCAGTACTTC

j_gene: TRBJ1-6
v_gene: TRBV5-1
d_gene: .
abundance: .
CDR3aa: CASSLGRSSNSPLHF
CDR3nt: TGCGCCAGCAGCTTGGGGAGGTCCAGTAATTCACCCCTCCACTTT

j_gene: TRBJ1-2
v_gene: TRBV11-2
d_gene: .
abundance: few
CDR3aa: CASSSAGTTGYTF
CDR3nt: TGTGCCAGCAGCTCAGCCGGGACGACAGGCTACACCTTC

j_gene: TRBJ2-1
v_gene: TRBV10-1
d_gene: TRBD1
abundance: few
CDR3aa: CASSETGASYNEQFF
CDR3nt: TGCGCCAGCAGTGAAACAGGGGCCTCCTACAATGAGCAGTTCTTC

j_gene: TRBJ2-1
v_gene: TRBV4-1
d_gene: TRBD2
abundance: .
CDR3aa: CASSQAPLAGGVSSEQFF
CDR3nt: TGCGCCAGCAGCCAAGCCCCTTTAGCGGGGGGGGTCTCGAGTGAGCAGTTCTTC

j_gene: TRBJ2-3
v_gene: TRBV10-1
d_gene: TRBD2
abundance: once
CDR3aa: CASSETSGTDTQYF
CDR3nt: TGCGCCAGCAGTGAGACTAGCGGTACGGATACGCAGTATTTT

j_gene: TRBJ2-5
v_gene: TRBV6-5
d_gene: .
abundance: few
CDR3aa: CASSFSRQHQETQYF
CDR3nt: TGTGCCAGCAGTTTCAGTCGACAGCACCAAGAGACCCAGTACTTC